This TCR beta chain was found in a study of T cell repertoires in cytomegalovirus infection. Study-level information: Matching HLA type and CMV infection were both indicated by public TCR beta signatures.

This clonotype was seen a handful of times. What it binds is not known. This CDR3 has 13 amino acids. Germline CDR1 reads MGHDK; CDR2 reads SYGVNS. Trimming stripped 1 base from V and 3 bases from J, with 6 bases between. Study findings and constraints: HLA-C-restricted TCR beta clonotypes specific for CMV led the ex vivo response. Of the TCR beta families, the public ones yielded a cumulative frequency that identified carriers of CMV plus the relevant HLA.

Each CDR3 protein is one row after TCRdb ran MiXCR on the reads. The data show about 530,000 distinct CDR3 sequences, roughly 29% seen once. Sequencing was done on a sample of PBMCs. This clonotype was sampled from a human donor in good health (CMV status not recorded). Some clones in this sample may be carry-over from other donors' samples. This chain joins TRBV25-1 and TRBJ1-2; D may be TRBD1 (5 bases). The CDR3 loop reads CASSELGDYGYTF. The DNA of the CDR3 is TGTGCCAGCAGTGAATTGGGGGACTATGGCTACACCTTC.